The 22 T cell receptor beta chains below all came from one sample that was sequenced in a study of shared clonotypes between healthy human individuals. This table comes from immunoSEQ multiplex PCR, and its TCRdb copy is limited to in-frame clones, with some not included. The sample has some 2,400,000 clones, almost 96% seen once. Specimen: naive CD4+ T cells sorted from blood. Subset: CD45RA+ positively selected. Receptor source: a young man in good health.

As to this clone: The same CDR3 also results from other DNA sequences found in this sample. The chain is built from TRBV5-1 and TRBJ2-3; D is possibly TRBD2 (5 bases). The germline CDR1 and CDR2 sequences are SGHRS and YFSETQ. Trimming took off 0 bases at V and 6 bases at J, with 11 bases between the two ends. The CDR3 extends over 14 amino acids. CDR3 in amino acids: CASSLERATDTQYF. In DNA, the CDR3 is TGCGCCAGCAGCTTGGAGAGGGCGACGGATACGCAGTATTTT.

V and J are TRBV27 and TRBJ2-1; 8 nucleotides line up with TRBD2. V was pared by 5 bases and J by 7 bases, with 1 base of the junction left unmatched. There are 12 residues in the CDR3. In germline, CDR1 is MNHEY, CDR2 SMNVEV (reference sequence). CDR3 residues: CASSERENEQFF. Here the CDR3 DNA reads TGTGCCAGCAGTGAGCGGGAGAATGAGCAGTTCTTC.

The chain combines TRBV5-6 with TRBJ2-5, with TRBD2 identical over 7 bases. Germline assignment: CDR1 SGHDT and CDR2 YYEEEE. The junction had 11 bases not matched to a gene; V was cut back by 4 bases and J by 5 bases. This CDR3 is 15 amino acids long. DNA for the CDR3: TGTGCCAGCAGCACCGGACTAGGAGGGGAGGAGACCCAGTACTTC. Protein sequence: CASSTGLGGEETQYF.

Written as DNA, the CDR3 is TGTGCCAGCAGCTTCTCGGACAGGCTTAACTATGGCTACACCTTC. This sequence encodes CASSFSDRLNYGYTF. The rearrangement joins TRBV11-2 to TRBJ1-2; TRBD1 aligns across 7 bases. The CDR3 has 15 residues. Trimming removed 3 bases from V and 1 base from J; junction bases left unmatched: 5. CDR1 and CDR2 (germline): SGHAT, FQNNGV.

The chain couples TRBV6-1 to TRBJ1-3; no clear D. This CDR3 has 13 amino acids. Germline assignment: CDR1 MNHNS and CDR2 SASEGT. V gave up 7 bases and J gave up 0 bases, with 7 bases separating them. In nucleotides, the CDR3 is TGTGCCAGCATCGCCCCCTCTGGAAACACCATATATTTT. It codes for CASIAPSGNTIYF.

The chain combines TRBV5-1 with TRBJ2-3; 8 nucleotides agree with TRBD2. Looked up from germline, CDR1 is SGHRS and CDR2 is YFSETQ. The V and J ends lost 1 base and 0 bases, in that order; junction bases with no gene match: 13. The CDR3 has 19 amino acids. CDR3 bases: TGCGCCAGCAGCTTGACCGGGACTAGTCGGTCTCCAAGCACAGATACGCAGTATTTT. This translates into CASSLTGTSRSPSTDTQYF.

This clone was seen a single time. The chain links TRBV6-4 to TRBJ2-3; 16 bases line up with TRBD2. The CDR3 runs to 14 residues. The ends lost 5 bases at V and 10 bases at J; junction bases unmatched: 3. Germline loops: CDR1 MRHNA, CDR2 SNTAGT. CDR3 residues: CASSQGTSGGAQYF. CDR3 in DNA: TGTGCCAGCAGTCAGGGGACTAGCGGGGGGGCGCAGTATTTT.

The rearrangement links TRBV5-1 to TRBJ1-1, with D possibly matching TRBD1 (5 bases). CDR3 size: 14 residues. CDR1 SGHRS and CDR2 YFSETQ come from the germline V gene. V lost 5 bases and J lost 8, with 19 bases in between. Here the CDR3 reads CASSPIGAVPEAFF. CDR3 nucleotides: TGCGCCAGCAGTCCGATAGGGGCTGTTCCAGAAGCTTTCTTT.

V usage is TRBV6-6 and J usage is TRBJ1-1; perhaps TRBD1 as D (5 bases). The CDR3 spans 13 residues. V was pared by 3 bases and J by 5 bases, with 10 bases between. The germline CDR1 and CDR2 sequences are MNHNY and SVGAGI (reference sequence). DNA of the CDR3: TGTGCCAGCAGTTATTCCAGGGAGACTGAAGCTTTCTTT. This sequence encodes CASSYSRETEAFF.

Regarding this clone: Other DNA sequences in this sample translate to the same CDR3. This rearrangement joins TRBV5-4 to TRBJ1-2; tentative D call: TRBD1 (6 bases). The CDR3 is 13 residues long. CDR1 and CDR2 (germline): SGHNT, YYREEE (reference sequence). The V and J ends lost 4 bases and 5 bases respectively, with 12 bases between them. As DNA, the CDR3 is TGTGCCAGCAGCCCGGACAGTAATTATGGCTACACCTTC. This translates into CASSPDSNYGYTF. Full variable domain (rest looked up from reference TRBV5-4 and TRBJ1-2): ETGVTQSPTHLIKTRGQQVTLRCSSQSGHNTVSWYQQALGQGPQFIFQYYREEENGRGNFPPRFSGLQFPNYSSELNVNALELDDSALYLCASSPDSNYGYTFGSGTRLTVV.

The chain combines TRBV2 with TRBJ2-5; D is possibly TRBD2 (6 bases). The CDR3 is made up of 13 amino acids. V dropped 6 bases and J dropped 10 bases, with 18 bases sitting between them. The germline gives CDR1 SNHLY, CDR2 FYNNEI. CDR3 region: CASRPSGPRDQYF. The CDR3, as DNA: TGTGCCAGCAGACCCAGCGGGCCGCGGGACCAGTACTTC.

In this sample, this clone turned up once. The V and J genes are TRBV5-6 and TRBJ1-5, with unresolved D. CDR1 is SGHDT, CDR2 YYEEEE, per germline. V lost 3 bases, J lost 4 bases, and 11 bases lay in between. The CDR3 length is 14 residues. CDR3: CASSSRDTNQPQHF. CDR3 coding DNA: TGTGCCAGCAGCTCCCGAGACACTAATCAGCCCCAGCATTTT. The whole variable domain, filled in from reference TRBV5-6 and TRBJ1-5, reads DAGVTQSPTHLIKTRGQQVTLRCSPKSGHDTVSWYQQALGQGPQFIFQYYEEEERQRGNFPDRFSGHQFPNYSSELNVNALLLGDSALYLCASSSRDTNQPQHFGDGTRLSIL.

V is TRBV2 and J is TRBJ2-7, with 9 bases fitting TRBD2. The CDR3 covers 13 residues. V shed 6 bases and J 3 bases; nucleotides not matched to a gene: 3. Germline CDR1 and CDR2: SNHLY and FYNNEI. The CDR3 region has the DNA TGTGCCAGCAGAGCGGGAGGAAACTACGAGCAGTACTTC. This encodes CASRAGGNYEQYF.

The chain recombines TRBV2 with TRBJ2-7; TRBD1 aligns across 7 bases. Germline loops: CDR1 SNHLY, CDR2 FYNNEI. The CDR3 runs to 14 residues. V lost 11 bases and J lost 0; bases outside the gene matches: 10. CDR3 sequence reads: CAWVRDRYSYEQYF. The DNA for the CDR3 is TGTGCCTGGGTCCGGGACAGATACTCCTACGAGCAGTACTTC. The whole variable domain, remainder taken from reference TRBV2 and TRBJ2-7, is EPEVTQTPSHQVTQMGQEVILRCVPISNHLYFYWYRQILGQKVEFLVSFYNNEISEKSEIFDDQFSVERPDGSNFTLKIRSTKLEDSAMYFCAWVRDRYSYEQYFGPGTRLTVT.

The J gene is TRBJ2-5, the V gene TRBV5-1; 8 nucleotides match TRBD2. The CDR3 is 15 residues long. Germline trimming cut 2 bases from V and 4 bases from J; bases unmatched to any gene: 7. Per germline, CDR1 SGHRS and CDR2 YFSETQ. For the CDR3, the DNA is TGCGCCAGCAGCTTAAAGACGGGGGGGATAGAGACCCAGTACTTC. This sequence encodes CASSLKTGGIETQYF.

The chain is built from TRBV30 and TRBJ1-5; 9 nucleotides align to TRBD1. The J segment lost 6 bases and the V segment lost 2 bases, leaving 11 bases of the junction unmatched. The CDR3 is 16 residues long. Germline CDR1 is GTSNPN and CDR2 is SVGIG (reference sequence). CDR3 sequence (DNA): TGTGCCTGGAGTCCTCCCCGGGACAGGGCGAGTCAGCCCCAGCATTTT. It codes for CAWSPPRDRASQPQHF.

About this clone itself: This sample also contains other DNA sequences that code for the same CDR3. The chain employs TRBV5-1 and TRBJ1-4; D gene uncertain. CDR3 length equals 15 residues. Trimming shortened V by 0 bases and J by 4 bases, and 10 bases separated the two germline ends. The germline gives CDR1 SGHRS, CDR2 YFSETQ. The CDR3, as DNA: TGCGCCAGCAGCTTGGCCGGGTCAGTTAATGAAAAACTGTTTTTT. Translating gives CASSLAGSVNEKLFF.

The chain links TRBV30 to TRBJ1-2; D is possibly TRBD1 (6 bases). The ends were cut back, 5 bases at V and 2 bases at J, with 15 bases in the middle. Germline lookup yields CDR1 GTSNPN and CDR2 SVGIG (reference sequence). The CDR3 runs 14 residues. The CDR3 DNA reads as TGTGCCTGGGACCCGGGACATATGAACTATGGCTACACCTTC. This gives the protein CAWDPGHMNYGYTF.

The J gene is TRBJ2-7, the V gene TRBV5-5; D is undetermined. This CDR3 has 16 amino acids. In germline, CDR1 is SGHKS, CDR2 YYEKEE (reference sequence). Trimming took 1 base from V and 0 from J, leaving 14 bases between them. CDR3: CASSLSITKGSYEQYF. In DNA, the CDR3 is TGTGCCAGCAGCTTGTCGATCACTAAGGGCTCCTACGAGCAGTACTTC.

As to this clone: An end of the junction differs from the germline gene, which may be a read error. The chain has TRBV7-7 and TRBJ2-7; D may be TRBD2 (11 bases). Looked up from germline, CDR1 is SSHAT and CDR2 is FNYEAQ (reference sequence). The CDR3 length is 22 residues. The CDR3 here is CASSPGQGGTSGRSPPPYEQYF. In DNA form, the CDR3 reads TGTGCTAGCAGCCCCGGACAGGGGGGAACTAGCGGGAGATCTCCTCCCCCTTACGAGCAGTACTTC.

The chain is built from TRBV6-1 and TRBJ1-1; 8 bases agree with TRBD1. This CDR3 is built from 13 residues. Unmatched junction bases numbered 2, after V lost 5 bases and J lost 3 bases. Germline values: CDR1 MNHNS, CDR2 SASEGT. As DNA, the CDR3 is TGTGCCAGCAGTAACAGGGGGGACACTGAAGCTTTCTTT. Residues: CASSNRGDTEAFF.

The chain combines TRBV11-2 with TRBJ2-2, with no clear D. The ends were cut back, 3 bases at V and 6 bases at J, with 11 bases in the middle. Germline lookup yields CDR1 SGHAT and CDR2 FQNNGV. There are 14 residues in the CDR3. The chain's CDR3 is CASSFERIPGELFF. In DNA form, the CDR3 reads TGTGCCAGCAGCTTTGAGCGAATACCCGGGGAGCTGTTTTTT.